The TCR beta chain described here comes from a study of T-cell reconstitution after alpha-beta-depleted transplantation in children. V lost 4 bases, J lost 13 bases, and 3 bases stayed unmatched. CDR3 length: 11 residues. Per the germline V gene, CDR1 is SGHDT and CDR2 is YYEEEE. The TCRbeta library was prepared with unique molecular identifiers. TCRdb processed the PCR reads anew with MiXCR; each CDR3 protein has one entry. Among a few hundred thousand distinct CDR3 sequences listed, roughly 9.1% were seen once. Study-wide points: The high TCRbeta diversity at day 60 in some patients came from surviving recipient T cells and thymic progenitors. T-cell counts and diversity at one year post-transplant came mainly from newly produced T cells.

This clonotype appeared many times. Its antigen remains unidentified. The chain carries TRBV5-6 and TRBJ2-3; 10 bases map to TRBD1. This TCR came from a boy under two years old with acute myeloid leukemia, due to receive a stem cell transplant. This specimen consisted of PBMCs, obtained before TCRalphabeta/CD19-depleted stem cell transplant. The CDR3 DNA is TGTGCCAGCAGCACCGGACAGGGGGAGTATTTT. Amino acid sequence: CASSTGQGEYF.